The T cell receptor beta chain described here comes from a study of control samples from healthy donors and cancer patients. CDR1 and CDR2 from the germline V gene are SGHTA and FQGNSA. The CDR3 length is 16 residues. Trimming pared 1 base from V and 0 bases from J, leaving 12 bases between. Data came from immunoSEQ multiplex PCR; TCRdb stores just in-frame clones and leaves some out. The table shows about 85,000 clones, with just over 90% occurring only once. Material for sequencing was blood. This receptor was identified in a woman under 30 in good health. This chain connects TRBV7-2 to TRBJ1-2, with D hard to call. CDR3 in DNA: TGTGCCAGCAGCTTAGGGGTGGGGAACTCTAACTATGGCTACACCTTC. As protein: CASSLGVGNSNYGYTF.